A selection of T cell receptor beta chains follows, all from one sample in a study of T cell responses to AZD1222 COVID-19 vaccine. Profiled with immunoSEQ multiplex PCR; TCRdb holds only in-frame clones, not every one. The sample consists of 140,000 to 150,000 clones, approximately 91% of them appearing once. The sample was peripheral blood, taken 28 days after the second AZD1222 dose. The receptors shown here come from an adult who received the AZD1222 COVID-19 vaccine. The conserved cysteine and the conserved F or W are not part of the CDR3 here. Each record gives: J gene, D gene, V gene, CDR3 protein. The D gene is left open where the match is weak.

J gene: TRBJ1-2; D gene: TRBD1; V gene: TRBV6-5; CDR3 protein: ASSYQGENGYT
J gene: TRBJ2-6; D gene: -; V gene: TRBV27; CDR3 protein: ASSLALSGANVLT
J gene: TRBJ2-1; D gene: TRBD2; V gene: TRBV3-1/TRBV3-2; CDR3 protein: ASSARGGLGINEQF
J gene: TRBJ2-5; D gene: -; V gene: TRBV7-9; CDR3 protein: ASSSQVETQY
J gene: TRBJ1-5; D gene: -; V gene: TRBV5-5; CDR3 protein: ASSKGHNSNQPQH
J gene: TRBJ2-2; D gene: -; V gene: TRBV19; CDR3 protein: ASRSGARGAGELF
J gene: TRBJ1-1; D gene: -; V gene: TRBV5-5; CDR3 protein: ASSPTVGTEAF
J gene: TRBJ1-2; D gene: -; V gene: TRBV19; CDR3 protein: ASTGHYGYT
J gene: TRBJ1-2; D gene: -; V gene: TRBV11-2; CDR3 protein: ASSLDFRGGKLT
J gene: TRBJ2-7; D gene: TRBD2; V gene: TRBV9; CDR3 protein: ASSVGLAGGSEQY
J gene: TRBJ2-3; D gene: TRBD2; V gene: TRBV7-9; CDR3 protein: ASILRGTRFADTQY
J gene: TRBJ2-5; D gene: -; V gene: TRBV27; CDR3 protein: ASSLRSGKVDQETQY
J gene: TRBJ2-3; D gene: TRBD2; V gene: TRBV11-2; CDR3 protein: ASSKTSGGSDTQY
J gene: TRBJ1-5; D gene: -; V gene: TRBV25-1; CDR3 protein: ASSGLQGGNQPQH
J gene: TRBJ2-7; D gene: TRBD1; V gene: TRBV6-5; CDR3 protein: ASSYRTGAISYEQY
J gene: TRBJ1-5; D gene: -; V gene: TRBV2; CDR3 protein: ASSEAGRERSNQPQH
J gene: TRBJ1-2; D gene: -; V gene: TRBV7-9; CDR3 protein: ASSFVGARDNYGYT
J gene: TRBJ1-1; D gene: -; V gene: TRBV19; CDR3 protein: ASRLDFAEAF
J gene: TRBJ2-4; D gene: TRBD2; V gene: TRBV18; CDR3 protein: ASSRIAGEGRGNIQY
J gene: TRBJ2-7; D gene: -; V gene: TRBV10-2; CDR3 protein: ASSERTNGDEQY
J gene: TRBJ1-1; D gene: -; V gene: TRBV2; CDR3 protein: ASLIQTGNTEAF
J gene: TRBJ2-7; D gene: -; V gene: TRBV11-2; CDR3 protein: ASSQGWQEGYEQY
J gene: TRBJ2-7; D gene: -; V gene: TRBV7-2; CDR3 protein: ASSRIYEQY
J gene: TRBJ2-1; D gene: -; V gene: TRBV19; CDR3 protein: ASSINVRTNEQF
J gene: TRBJ1-1; D gene: -; V gene: TRBV25-1; CDR3 protein: ASSEYFGGNTEAF
J gene: TRBJ2-7; D gene: -; V gene: TRBV3-1/TRBV3-2; CDR3 protein: ASSQTLGEQY
J gene: TRBJ2-5; D gene: -; V gene: TRBV4-1; CDR3 protein: ASSHPQGTQY
J gene: TRBJ2-5; D gene: -; V gene: TRBV11-2; CDR3 protein: ASSLRPIQETQY
J gene: TRBJ1-1; D gene: TRBD1; V gene: TRBV19; CDR3 protein: ASTITWRGRRTEAF
J gene: TRBJ2-5; D gene: -; V gene: TRBV6-5; CDR3 protein: ASIRVYQETQY
J gene: TRBJ2-1; D gene: TRBD1; V gene: TRBV9; CDR3 protein: ASSPRQGSYNEQF
J gene: TRBJ2-5; D gene: -; V gene: TRBV27; CDR3 protein: ASRPGERLQETQY
J gene: TRBJ2-5; D gene: -; V gene: TRBV21-1; CDR3 protein: ASPGQPHQETQY
J gene: TRBJ2-1; D gene: -; V gene: TRBV19; CDR3 protein: ASSVLPGQYNEQF
J gene: TRBJ2-1; D gene: -; V gene: TRBV19; CDR3 protein: ASSMDKYNEQF
J gene: TRBJ2-7; D gene: TRBD2; V gene: TRBV10-3; CDR3 protein: ASAPGTSVYEQY
J gene: TRBJ2-7; D gene: -; V gene: TRBV4-1; CDR3 protein: ASSQALTTGAYEQY
J gene: TRBJ1-2; D gene: -; V gene: TRBV2; CDR3 protein: ASTRTANYGYT
J gene: TRBJ1-1; D gene: -; V gene: TRBV5-1; CDR3 protein: ASSSQSPGENTEAF
J gene: TRBJ1-6; D gene: -; V gene: TRBV7-2; CDR3 protein: ASSLRPGNNNSPLH
J gene: TRBJ2-1; D gene: TRBD2; V gene: TRBV5-8; CDR3 protein: ASSLATSGRKYEQF
J gene: TRBJ1-2; D gene: -; V gene: TRBV5-4; CDR3 protein: ASSLVVEAPYGYT
J gene: TRBJ1-4; D gene: -; V gene: TRBV27; CDR3 protein: ASSLSGLGEKLF
J gene: TRBJ2-7; D gene: -; V gene: TRBV7-9; CDR3 protein: ASSLGTGYEQY
J gene: TRBJ1-1; D gene: -; V gene: TRBV5-4; CDR3 protein: ASSLGFYGNTEAF
J gene: TRBJ1-1; D gene: TRBD1; V gene: TRBV5-1; CDR3 protein: ASSLGPQGTQVKAF
J gene: TRBJ1-5; D gene: -; V gene: TRBV10-3; CDR3 protein: AISESQNQPQH
J gene: TRBJ1-3; D gene: -; V gene: TRBV4-1; CDR3 protein: ASSSSIGNSGNTIY
J gene: TRBJ1-2; D gene: -; V gene: TRBV10-2; CDR3 protein: ASTGGGRSLYGYT
J gene: TRBJ1-1; D gene: -; V gene: TRBV27; CDR3 protein: ASSLGTGTEAF
J gene: TRBJ1-2; D gene: TRBD1; V gene: TRBV2; CDR3 protein: ASSVKQGDYGYT